The 16 T cell receptor beta chains presented below share a single source sample, sequenced in a study of blood T cell repertoires in COVID-19. Profiled with immunoSEQ multiplex PCR; TCRdb holds only in-frame clones, not every one. The sample includes fewer than 110,000 clones, around 84% of them seen just once. Sequencing was carried out using peripheral blood. All receptors come from a human donor in a cohort sampled during active COVID-19.

This chain connects TRBV6-5 to TRBJ1-4, with a tentative D call TRBD1 (5 bases). Trimming took 2 bases from V and 11 from J, leaving 12 bases between them. The CDR3 totals 13 residues. Germline loops: CDR1 MNHEY, CDR2 SVGAGI. CDR3 protein: CASSYGGSEKLFF. In nucleotides, the CDR3 is TGTGCCAGCAGTTACGGGGGGTCGGAGAAACTGTTTTTT.

The chain couples TRBV5-5 to TRBJ2-7, with 9 bases lining up with TRBD1. The trim removed 0 bases at V and 3 bases at J, leaving 1 base unmatched. The V gene's germline CDR1 is SGHKS and CDR2 YYEKEE (reference sequence). This CDR3 contains 14 residues. The DNA of the CDR3 is TGTGCCAGCAGCTTGGGGGGACAGGGCTACGAGCAGTACTTC. It specifies CASSLGGQGYEQYF. Drawing the rest from reference TRBV5-5 and TRBJ2-7, the complete variable domain is DAGVTQSPTHLIKTRGQQVTLRCSPISGHKSVSWYQQVLGQGPQFIFQYYEKEERGRGNFPDRFSARQFPNYSSELNVNALLLGDSALYLCASSLGGQGYEQYFGPGTRLTVT.

The chain recombines TRBV7-2 with TRBJ1-2, with D perhaps matching TRBD1 (5 bases). The CDR3 has 14 residues. V lost 5 bases, J lost 2 bases, and 12 bases lay in between. Germline V gene sequence: CDR1 SGHTA, CDR2 FQGNSA. CDR3 in amino acids: CASSRDSLNYGYTF. In DNA, the CDR3 is TGTGCCAGCAGCCGGGACTCCTTGAACTATGGCTACACCTTC.

The chain couples TRBV29-1 to TRBJ2-4; TRBD1 agrees at 10 bases. CDR1 and CDR2 from the germline V gene are SQVTM and ANQGSEA. V shed 4 bases, J shed 7 bases, and the junction held 1 base outside the gene matches. This CDR3 is 12 amino acids long. The CDR3 region is CSVGTGGNIQYF. The CDR3 bases are TGCAGCGTTGGGACAGGGGGGAACATTCAGTACTTC.

V and J are TRBV19 and TRBJ2-3; 8 nucleotides align to TRBD2. CDR3 length: 14 amino acids. The germline CDR1 and CDR2 sequences are LNHDA and SQIVND (reference sequence). With V trimmed by 10 bases and J by 3 bases, 9 bases remained unmatched. CDR3 in DNA: TGTGCCACATCACGGGGGGGTGGGACAGATACGCAGTATTTT. Protein product: CATSRGGGTDTQYF.

This chain connects TRBV3-1 (or the pseudogene TRBV3-2) to TRBJ2-1; 7 bases are shared with TRBD1. V lost 6 bases to trimming and J lost 5 bases; unmatched junction nucleotides: 10. CDR1 and CDR2 from the germline V gene are LGHDT and YNNKEL (reference sequence). This CDR3 has 15 residues. This chain's CDR3 is CASSTDRVTHNEQFF. As DNA, the CDR3 is TGTGCCAGCAGTACCGACAGGGTAACACACAATGAGCAGTTCTTC.

The chain uses TRBV11-3 and TRBJ2-5, with 12 bases identical to TRBD2. The CDR3 length is 20 residues. Unmatched junction bases numbered 14, after V lost 2 bases and J lost 1 base. Germline-derived CDR1 and CDR2 are SGHNT and YENEEA. The CDR3 spells CASSLPRWASGGAGQETQYF. CDR3 sequence (DNA): TGTGCCAGCAGCTTACCCCGATGGGCTAGCGGGGGGGCAGGCCAAGAGACCCAGTACTTC.

This chain links TRBV19 with TRBJ1-1; D uncertain. The germline CDR1 and CDR2 sequences are LNHDA and SQIVND (reference sequence). This CDR3 region has 11 residues. V shed 2 bases and J shed 11 bases, with 9 bases lying between them. The CDR3 is CASSIYKEAFF. CDR3 sequence (DNA): TGTGCCAGTAGTATATACAAGGAGGCTTTCTTT.

This clone was found once. The V gene is TRBV18, the J gene TRBJ1-4; 7 positions agree with TRBD1. The CDR3 extends over 13 amino acids. The germline V gene encodes CDR1 KGHSH and CDR2 LQKENI. Trimming took 6 bases from V and 8 from J; bases not matched to a gene: 6. The CDR3 DNA follows: TGTGCCAGCTCCGCAGACAGGGTCGAAAAACTGTTTTTT. It yields the protein CASSADRVEKLFF.

The V call is TRBV4-3, the J call TRBJ2-3, with a possible D match to TRBD1 (5 bases). The CDR3 spans 15 residues. With 1 base removed from V and 6 bases from J, the gap between germline ends came to 14 bases. Germline V gene lookup returns CDR1 LGHNA and CDR2 YSLEER. The CDR3 nucleotides are TGCGCCAGCAGCCAAGGGCCGGACACCCGCGATACGCAGTATTTT. It codes for CASSQGPDTRDTQYF.

The chain recombines TRBV5-1 with TRBJ1-6, with D hard to call. Looked up from germline, CDR1 is SGHRS and CDR2 is YFSETQ. Trimming left V 2 bases short and J 8 bases short, with 8 bases between. The CDR3 has 13 residues. The CDR3 here is CASSFNRDSPLHF. The CDR3 DNA reads TGCGCCAGCAGCTTTAATCGCGATTCACCCCTCCACTTT.

This clone came up once. The genes are TRBV10-3 and TRBJ1-4; D ambiguous. CDR3 length: 12 amino acids. Germline lookup yields CDR1 ENHRY and CDR2 SYGVKD. V lost 3 bases and J lost 7, with 6 bases in between. The CDR3 loop is CAISDRGEKLFF. The CDR3 DNA sequence: TGTGCCATCAGTGACCGGGGTGAAAAACTGTTTTTT.

The chain combines TRBV5-6 with TRBJ2-7, with 8 bases identical to TRBD1. The CDR3 is 13 amino acids. V trimming: 3 bases; J trimming: 4 bases; junction bases outside the gene matches: 3. Germline assignment: CDR1 SGHDT and CDR2 YYEEEE. CDR3 in DNA: TGTGCCAGCAGCTCGGACAGGGATTACGAGCAGTACTTC. Translating it yields CASSSDRDYEQYF.

V is TRBV19 and J is TRBJ2-2, with 7 bases lining up with TRBD1. The V gene end was trimmed by 5 bases and the J gene end by 1 base; junction bases not matched to a gene: 1. Germline V gene lookup returns CDR1 LNHDA and CDR2 SQIVND (reference sequence). The CDR3 covers 14 residues. For the CDR3, the DNA is TGTGCCAGTAGTCGGGACAGGAACACCGGGGAGCTGTTTTTT. Translation gives CASSRDRNTGELFF.

The rearrangement links TRBV5-6 to TRBJ2-3, with a possible D match to TRBD2 (6 bases). V lost 0 bases and J lost 0, with 11 bases in between. The CDR3 covers 16 residues. CDR1 SGHDT and CDR2 YYEEEE come from the germline V gene. CDR3 nucleotide sequence: TGTGCCAGCAGCTTGGCCTGGGGGACTAGCACAGATACGCAGTATTTT. Its protein is CASSLAWGTSTDTQYF.

The genes are TRBV29-1 and TRBJ2-1; D is perhaps TRBD1 (5 bases). Germline V lookup: CDR1 SQVTM, CDR2 ANQGSEA. The length of the CDR3 is 12 residues. Trimming left V 7 bases short and J 9 bases short, with 16 bases between. The CDR3 sequence: CSAPRQLGEQFF. The CDR3 DNA follows: TGCAGCGCTCCTCGACAGTTGGGTGAGCAGTTCTTC.